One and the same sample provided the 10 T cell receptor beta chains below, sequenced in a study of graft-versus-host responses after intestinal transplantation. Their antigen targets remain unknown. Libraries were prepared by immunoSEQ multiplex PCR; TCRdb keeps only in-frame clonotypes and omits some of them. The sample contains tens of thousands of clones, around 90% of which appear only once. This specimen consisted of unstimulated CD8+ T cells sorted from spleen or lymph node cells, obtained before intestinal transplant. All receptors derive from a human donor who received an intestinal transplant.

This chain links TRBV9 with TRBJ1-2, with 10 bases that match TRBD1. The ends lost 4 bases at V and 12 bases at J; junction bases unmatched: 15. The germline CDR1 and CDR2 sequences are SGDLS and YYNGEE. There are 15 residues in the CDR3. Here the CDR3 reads CASSPPGQGNILDTF. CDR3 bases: TGTGCCAGCAGCCCCCCGGGACAGGGGAATATATTGGACACCTTC.

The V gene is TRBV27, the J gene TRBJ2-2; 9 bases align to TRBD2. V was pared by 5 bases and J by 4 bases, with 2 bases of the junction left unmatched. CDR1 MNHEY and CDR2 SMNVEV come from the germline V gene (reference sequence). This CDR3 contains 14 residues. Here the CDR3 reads CASSMGLATGELFF. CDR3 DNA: TGTGCCAGCAGTATGGGACTAGCCACCGGGGAGCTGTTTTTT.

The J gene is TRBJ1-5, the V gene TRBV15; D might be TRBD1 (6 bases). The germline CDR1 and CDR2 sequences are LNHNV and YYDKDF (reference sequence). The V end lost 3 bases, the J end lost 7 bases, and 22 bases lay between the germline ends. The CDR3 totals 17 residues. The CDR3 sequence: CATSSSRTVPVSQPQHF. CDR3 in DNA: TGTGCCACCAGCAGTTCTCGGACAGTCCCTGTGAGCCAGCCCCAGCATTTT.

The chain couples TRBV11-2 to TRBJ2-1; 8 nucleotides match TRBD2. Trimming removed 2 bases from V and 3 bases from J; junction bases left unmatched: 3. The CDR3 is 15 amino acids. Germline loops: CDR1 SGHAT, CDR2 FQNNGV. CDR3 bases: TGTGCCAGCAGCTTAACTAGCGGAGGCTACAATGAGCAGTTCTTC. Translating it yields CASSLTSGGYNEQFF.

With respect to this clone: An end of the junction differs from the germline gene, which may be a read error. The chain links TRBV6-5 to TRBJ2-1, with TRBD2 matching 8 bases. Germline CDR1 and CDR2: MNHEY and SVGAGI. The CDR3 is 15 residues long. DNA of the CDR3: TGTGCCAGCAGTTTGGACGGGGGGGCCTATAATGAGCAGTTCTTC. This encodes CASSLDGGAYNEQFF.

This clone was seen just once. The DNA of the CDR3 is TGTGCCAGCAGCTCCGGTGAAGGACAGGGAGGTGGCTACACCTTC. Amino acids: CASSSGEGQGGGYTF. The rearrangement uses TRBV7-6 and TRBJ1-2, with 8 nucleotides matching TRBD1. Germline CDR1 SGHVS, CDR2 FNYEAQ. The length of the CDR3 is 15 residues. The V segment lost 4 bases and the J segment 7 bases; nucleotides outside the gene matches: 11.

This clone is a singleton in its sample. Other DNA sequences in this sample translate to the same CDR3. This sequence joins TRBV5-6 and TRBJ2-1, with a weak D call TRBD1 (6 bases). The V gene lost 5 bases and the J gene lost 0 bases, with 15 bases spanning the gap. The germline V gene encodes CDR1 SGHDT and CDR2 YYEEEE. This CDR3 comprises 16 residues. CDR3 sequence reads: CASSFGTTSSYNEQFF. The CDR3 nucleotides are TGTGCCAGCAGTTTCGGGACAACAAGCTCCTACAATGAGCAGTTCTTC. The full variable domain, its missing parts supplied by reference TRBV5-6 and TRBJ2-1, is DAGVTQSPTHLIKTRGQQVTLRCSPKSGHDTVSWYQQALGQGPQFIFQYYEEEERQRGNFPDRFSGHQFPNYSSELNVNALLLGDSALYLCASSFGTTSSYNEQFFGPGTRLTVL.

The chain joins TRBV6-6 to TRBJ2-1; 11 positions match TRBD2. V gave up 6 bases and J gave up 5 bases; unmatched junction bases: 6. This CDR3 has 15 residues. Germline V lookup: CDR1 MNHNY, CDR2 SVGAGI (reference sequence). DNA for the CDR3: TGTGCCAGCAGCCCGACTAGCGGGGAGGACAATGAGCAGTTCTTC. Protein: CASSPTSGEDNEQFF.

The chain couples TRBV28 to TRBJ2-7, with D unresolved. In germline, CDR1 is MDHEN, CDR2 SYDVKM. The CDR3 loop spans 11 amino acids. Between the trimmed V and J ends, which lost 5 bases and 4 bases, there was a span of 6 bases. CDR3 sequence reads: CASSTKYEQYF. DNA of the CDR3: TGTGCCAGCAGTACAAAATACGAGCAGTACTTC.

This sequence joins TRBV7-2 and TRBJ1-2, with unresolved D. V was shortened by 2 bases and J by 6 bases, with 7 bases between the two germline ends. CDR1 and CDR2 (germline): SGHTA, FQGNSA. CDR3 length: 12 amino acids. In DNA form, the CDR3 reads TGTGCCAGCAGCTTACCAGGTGATGGCTACACCTTC. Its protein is CASSLPGDGYTF.